These 19 T cell receptor beta chains were sequenced from one sample in a study of beta chain features in type 1 diabetes. Study-wide results and caveats: Across all four CD4+ subsets, people with type 1 diabetes showed modestly shorter TCRB CDR3s.

Antigens of these TCRs are unknown. As every portion of the isolated RNA was reverse transcribed, the sequencing read expressed TCRB transcripts. Only in-frame clones appear in the TCRdb table, and some are missing; sequencing was by immunoSEQ multiplex PCR. The sample yields 600,000 or so clones, around 15% seen once. The sample was naive CD4+ T cells from blood. The receptors stem from a man aged 18 to 29 with type 1 diabetes.

The chain has TRBV25-1 and TRBJ2-5, with D possibly matching TRBD1 (7 bases). V dropped 7 bases and J dropped 5 bases, with 20 bases sitting between them. The CDR3 is made up of 15 amino acids. Per germline, CDR1 MGHDK and CDR2 SYGVNS. The DNA of the CDR3 is TGTGCCAGCACCCCAGGGGGAGCGGGTTGGGAGACCCAGTACTTC. Its translation: CASTPGGAGWETQYF.

The CDR3 DNA follows: TGTGCCAGTAGTCCACTAGCGGGAGTACGGACCGGGGAGCTGTTTTTT. Translated, it gives CASSPLAGVRTGELFF. V is TRBV19 and J is TRBJ2-2, with 11 bases aligning to TRBD2. CDR1 LNHDA and CDR2 SQIVND come from the germline V gene (reference sequence). V lost 5 bases and J lost 5; bases outside the gene matches: 7. This CDR3 is built from 16 residues.

V gene TRBV9 combines with J gene TRBJ2-7; 13 bases agree with TRBD2. Germline V CDR1 and CDR2: SGDLS, YYNGEE. The CDR3 contains 20 residues. The J segment lost 6 bases and the V segment lost 3 bases, leaving 21 bases of the junction unmatched. The CDR3 region is CASSEEPLLAGGLFSIEQYF. The CDR3 DNA is TGTGCCAGCAGCGAGGAGCCCCTACTAGCGGGGGGGCTCTTCTCTATCGAGCAGTACTTC.

The chain has TRBV11-3 and TRBJ2-7; D is unresolved. The V gene lost 1 base and the J gene lost 3 bases, with 13 bases spanning the gap. CDR1 is SGHNT, CDR2 YENEEA, per germline. The CDR3 extends over 15 amino acids. CDR3 sequence reads: CASSLGPDLGYEQYF. The CDR3 bases are TGTGCCAGCAGCTTAGGTCCAGACCTGGGCTACGAGCAGTACTTC. The entire variable domain, with the rest obtained from reference TRBV11-3 and TRBJ2-7, is as follows: EAGVVQSPRYKIIEKKQPVAFWCNPISGHNTLYWYLQNLGQGPELLIRYENEEAVDDSQLPKDRFSAERLKGVDSTLKIQPAELGDSAVYLCASSLGPDLGYEQYFGPGTRLTVT.

The chain links TRBV5-1 to TRBJ2-1; the match to TRBD2 covers 14 bases. Trimming cost V 4 bases and J 7 bases; bases outside gene matches: 4. The CDR3 is made up of 15 amino acids. The germline V gene encodes CDR1 SGHRS and CDR2 YFSETQ. This CDR3 is CASSVGTSGRNEQFF. The CDR3 nucleotides read TGCGCCAGCAGCGTAGGGACTAGCGGGAGAAATGAGCAGTTCTTC.

V usage is TRBV4-2 and J usage is TRBJ2-6; TRBD2 is a possible D gene (6 bases). The CDR3 totals 15 residues. V was cut by 0 bases and J by 10 bases, with 13 bases left in between. The V gene's germline CDR1 is LGHNA and CDR2 YNFKEQ. The CDR3 loop reads CASSQDSGTQNVLTF. The CDR3 DNA follows: TGTGCCAGCAGCCAAGACTCTGGGACTCAAAACGTCCTGACTTTC.

The genes are TRBV10-3 and TRBJ2-5; TRBD1 is a possible D gene (6 bases). The CDR3 spans 15 residues. With 3 bases removed from V and 4 bases from J, the gap between germline ends came to 15 bases. Germline V gene sequence: CDR1 ENHRY, CDR2 SYGVKD. This CDR3 reads CAISDHAGVVETQYF. CDR3 DNA sequence: TGTGCCATCAGTGATCACGCAGGGGTGGTAGAGACCCAGTACTTC.

The chain couples TRBV29-1 to TRBJ2-7; 10 bases are shared with TRBD1. CDR3 length: 13 residues. After removal of 1 base from V and 6 bases from J, the junction contained 3 bases not matched to a gene. From germline, CDR1 is SQVTM and CDR2 ANQGSEA. The CDR3 coding sequence is TGCAGCGTTGAAGGGACAGGGGGTGCCGAGCAGTACTTC. It encodes CSVEGTGGAEQYF.

This clone has only a few counts. The V call is TRBV2, the J call TRBJ1-4; D might be TRBD1 (6 bases). CDR3 length equals 14 residues. Per germline, CDR1 SNHLY and CDR2 FYNNEI. V was pared by 6 bases and J by 5 bases, with 13 bases between. The CDR3 nucleotides are TGTGCCAGCAGGTCGACAGGAGGAAATGAAAAACTGTTTTTT. This encodes CASRSTGGNEKLFF.

This sequence joins TRBV4-3 and TRBJ1-2; D might be TRBD1 (6 bases). CDR1 and CDR2 (germline): LGHNA, YSLEER. The CDR3 consists of 14 residues. V lost 3 bases and J 5 bases, leaving 13 bases between the germline ends. For the CDR3, the DNA is TGCGCCAGCAGCCAGATTACAGGGTTGTATGGCTACACCTTC. The encoded protein is CASSQITGLYGYTF.

This CDR3 is CASSKGGAYNGTDTQYF. The CDR3 DNA is TGTGCCAGCAGCAAAGGGGGGGCCTACAATGGGACAGATACGCAGTATTTT. The V call is TRBV7-9, the J call TRBJ2-3; TRBD2 is a possible D gene (7 bases). This CDR3 contains 17 residues. Germline-derived CDR1 and CDR2 are SEHNR and FQNEAQ (reference sequence). V was cut by 5 bases and J by 3 bases, with 21 bases left in between.

The chain couples TRBV18 to TRBJ2-2, with D unresolved. V lost 3 bases to trimming and J lost 5 bases, with 7 bases between them. CDR3 length: 13 amino acids. Germline CDR1 is KGHSH and CDR2 is LQKENI. As DNA, the CDR3 is TGTGCCAGCTCACCGGAGCAAACCGGGGAGCTGTTTTTT. Amino acid sequence: CASSPEQTGELFF.

This clone showed up many times. The chain carries TRBV10-3 and TRBJ2-4; D is unresolved. The CDR3 sequence is 13 residues long. V was clipped by 3 bases and J by 5 bases, with 8 bases between them. The V gene's germline CDR1 is ENHRY and CDR2 SYGVKD. Written as DNA, the CDR3 is TGTGCCATCAGTGACTCGGTTGAAAACATTCAGTACTTC. Encoded protein: CAISDSVENIQYF.

The genes are TRBV2 and TRBJ2-7; D perhaps matches TRBD1 (6 bases). The CDR3 spans 14 residues. Per germline, CDR1 SNHLY and CDR2 FYNNEI. The V end lost 4 bases, the J end lost 0 bases, and 10 bases lay between the germline ends. CDR3 residues: CASSVPGVSYEQYF. As DNA, the CDR3 is TGTGCCAGCAGTGTCCCAGGGGTCTCCTACGAGCAGTACTTC.

This chain connects TRBV5-6 to TRBJ1-1, with 8 bases lining up with TRBD1. With 4 bases clipped from V and 7 bases from J, the junction kept 6 bases outside the gene matches. This CDR3 has 13 amino acids. Germline V CDR1 and CDR2: SGHDT, YYEEEE. CDR3 DNA: TGTGCCAGCAGCAACCCGACAGGGGTTGAAGCTTTCTTT. Translated: CASSNPTGVEAFF.

The chain uses TRBV30 and TRBJ2-1; no definite D call. Germline V gene lookup returns CDR1 GTSNPN and CDR2 SVGIG (reference sequence). V lost 2 bases and J lost 7, with 15 bases in between. The CDR3 runs 14 residues. The CDR3 region is CAWSQRLGRNEQFF. CDR3 DNA sequence: TGTGCCTGGAGTCAACGACTGGGAAGGAATGAGCAGTTCTTC.

This clone appeared a few times. The CDR3 region is CASKTSGGPPGTQYF. CDR3 DNA sequence: TGTGCCAGCAAGACTAGCGGGGGACCTCCGGGGACCCAGTACTTC. The chain combines TRBV2 with TRBJ2-5; 12 nucleotides match TRBD2. The germline CDR1 and CDR2 sequences are SNHLY and FYNNEI. V was clipped by 7 bases and J by 7 bases; unmatched bases: 10. The CDR3 has 15 residues.

The chain combines TRBV5-8 with TRBJ1-1; weak D call: TRBD1 (6 bases). Trimming took 1 base from V and 1 from J, leaving 14 bases between them. From germline, CDR1 is SGHTS and CDR2 YDEGEE. This CDR3 spans 16 amino acids. For the CDR3, the DNA is TGTGCCAGCAGCTTGTGGAGGGGGGTCACGAACACTGAAGCTTTCTTT. Protein: CASSLWRGVTNTEAFF.

The chain couples TRBV5-1 to TRBJ2-3; D is perhaps TRBD1 (6 bases). Germline CDR1 reads SGHRS; CDR2 reads YFSETQ. The CDR3 sequence is 15 residues long. The ends were cut back, 6 bases at V and 5 bases at J, with 19 bases in the middle. The CDR3 protein is CASTQGTAPEDTQYF. In DNA, the CDR3 is TGCGCCAGCACCCAGGGGACGGCGCCTGAAGATACGCAGTATTTT.